What follows is one T cell receptor (beta chain) and its context. Antigen: not known. Healthy HIV-negative adults with no recent acute infections or vaccinations were recruited as donors. In the CD4+ fraction, cells were divided into CD45RA+ naive and CD45RA-negative memory subsets. V was pared by 4 bases and J by 2 bases, with 9 bases of the junction left unmatched. This CDR3 has 17 amino acids. Looked up from germline, CDR1 is LNHDA and CDR2 is SQIVND (reference sequence). These data originate in a study of shared clonotypes between healthy human individuals. Study results and limitations: Collection of samples was limited to blood; tissue repertoires likely differ. Even with large depth, rarefaction showed that sorted-subset sequencing was incomplete.

Clones were read by immunoSEQ multiplex PCR, and TCRdb kept only the in-frame ones, dropping some. The sample yields roughly 500,000 clones, around 96% seen once. The receptor comes from a woman aged 25 to 39 in good health. The sample consisted of naive CD4+ T cells sorted from blood. Subset: CD45RA+ positively selected. This sequence joins TRBV19 and TRBJ1-5, with 9 bases that match TRBD1. The CDR3 loop is CASSRTGVSYGNQPQHF. The CDR3 DNA reads as TGTGCCAGTAGTAGGACAGGGGTTTCTTATGGCAATCAGCCCCAGCATTTT.